This is a list of T cell receptor beta chains from one sample in a study of cytomegalovirus exposure and HLA in healthy donors. Assay: immunoSEQ multiplex PCR; the TCRdb copy retains only in-frame clones and omits some. The data show 200,000 to 250,000 clones, over 65% seen once. Sequencing was carried out using PBMCs. The receptors originated from a woman between 18 and 29 years old in good health and CMV-seronegative. The CDR3 runs from the conserved cysteine through the conserved F or W. Fields, in order: J gene, V gene, clone size, D gene, CDR3 protein, CDR3 DNA. The D gene is left open where the match is weak. A clone size is listed for some rows: how often the clone was seen (once, few, many), or a class if it is expanded.

TRBJ2-7 | TRBV6-1 | . | TRBD1 | CASNWGQGMGEQYF | TGTGCCAGCAACTGGGGACAGGGAATGGGCGAGCAGTACTTC
TRBJ2-1 | TRBV15 | . | TRBD2 | CATSRVRTSLYNEQFF | TGTGCCACCAGCAGAGTTAGGACTAGTTTATACAATGAGCAGTTCTTC
TRBJ2-3 | TRBV7-3 | few | . | CASSAASDTQYF | TGTGCCAGCAGCGCAGCATCCGATACGCAGTATTTT
TRBJ2-3 | TRBV27 | . | . | CASSLPGVTDTQYF | TGTGCCAGCAGTTTACCCGGAGTCACAGATACGCAGTATTTT
TRBJ2-4 | TRBV19 | once | . | CASRPQGLAKNIQYF | TGTGCCAGTAGGCCACAGGGACTAGCCAAAAACATTCAGTACTTC
TRBJ2-3 | TRBV9 | . | . | CASSQGTSSRTDTQYF | TGTGCCAGCAGCCAGGGAACTAGCAGCCGCACAGATACGCAGTATTTT
TRBJ2-7 | TRBV5-6 | . | . | CASSPRVRDIDYEQYF | TGTGCCAGCAGCCCGAGAGTCCGGGACATAGACTACGAGCAGTACTTC
TRBJ2-7 | TRBV14 | . | . | CASSHKRGVDEQYF | TGTGCCAGCAGCCATAAAAGGGGAGTCGACGAGCAGTACTTC
TRBJ1-5 | TRBV5-6 | once | . | CASSNGPNQPQHF | TGTGCCAGCAGCAACGGACCCAATCAGCCCCAGCATTTT
TRBJ1-2 | TRBV6-5 | . | TRBD1 | CASTRTGANYGYTF | TGTGCCAGCACAAGGACAGGGGCTAACTATGGCTACACCTTC
TRBJ1-2 | TRBV9 | . | TRBD1 | CASSVRQGSYGYTF | TGTGCCAGCAGCGTACGACAGGGGTCCTATGGCTACACCTTC
TRBJ1-1 | TRBV18 | . | TRBD1 | CASSVDRVTEAFF | TGTGCCAGCTCCGTCGACAGGGTCACTGAAGCTTTCTTT
TRBJ2-5 | TRBV9 | . | TRBD2 | CASSVGSGDEETQYF | TGTGCCAGCAGCGTGGGTAGCGGGGACGAAGAGACCCAGTACTTC
TRBJ2-3 | TRBV4-2 | . | TRBD1 | CASSQGTGGGGTDTQYF | TGTGCCAGCAGCCAAGGGACAGGGGGCGGGGGCACAGATACGCAGTATTTT
TRBJ1-4 | TRBV6-5 | . | . | CASSYSRNEKLFF | TGTGCCAGCAGTTACTCCCGAAATGAAAAACTGTTTTTT
TRBJ2-7 | TRBV5-1 | few | . | CASSLVPGVSHEQYF | TGCGCCAGCAGCTTGGTACCAGGGGTTTCCCACGAGCAGTACTTC